The entry that follows covers one T cell receptor (beta chain) sequence. Healthy donors formed controls matched for age and sex. Negative isolation yielded CD8+ and CD4+ T cells; FACS enriched TEMRA cells. These data belong to a study of CD8 T cells in Susac syndrome. Germline V gene lookup returns CDR1 DFQATT and CDR2 SNEGSKA (reference sequence). The V and J ends lost 0 bases and 4 bases respectively, with 18 bases between them. This CDR3 has 16 residues. The RNA, about 0.5 to 1 ug, was put through reverse transcription using random hexamers. Coverage of TCR beta CDR3 amplification by immunoSEQ multiplex PCR extended to 54 Vbeta and 13 Jbeta. TCRdb ran MiXCR on the immunoSEQ multiplex PCR reads and lists one entry per CDR3 protein. This sample has 50,000 to 65,000 distinct CDR3 sequences, with 85% to 95% found just once.

The gene calls are TRBV20-1 and TRBJ1-1, with D hard to call. The sequenced sample consisted of CD8+ T cells from PBMCs. The source of this sequence is a human donor in good health. CDR3: CSARDLGKGFGTEAFF. For the CDR3, the DNA is TGCAGTGCTAGAGATTTGGGTAAAGGGTTCGGCACTGAAGCTTTCTTT.